Shown below are 8 T cell receptor beta chains from a single sample sequenced in a study of T cells after yellow fever vaccination. One entry per CDR3 protein, called by TCRdb with MiXCR from the 5' RACE reads. Of about 310,000 distinct CDR3 sequences listed, around 4% are singletons. Sequencing used PBMCs, obtained on the day of the yellow fever booster vaccination. These receptors all stem from a man between 18 and 35 years old who received the YFV17D yellow fever vaccine.

This clonotype showed up many times. This chain connects TRBV11-3 to TRBJ2-1; possible D gene TRBD2, 5 bases. Trimming shortened V by 5 bases and J by 1 base, and 12 bases separated the two germline ends. Looked up from germline, CDR1 is SGHNT and CDR2 is YENEEA. This CDR3 comprises 15 residues. The CDR3 region is CASSLTLGSYNEQFF. The CDR3 coding sequence is TGTGCCAGCAGCCTAACACTAGGTTCCTACAATGAGCAGTTCTTC.

The genes are TRBV20-1 and TRBJ2-5; tentatively, D is TRBD1 (5 bases). The germline gives CDR1 DFQATT, CDR2 SNEGSKA (reference sequence). V lost 4 bases and J 5 bases, leaving 11 bases between the germline ends. CDR3 length equals 12 residues. DNA of the CDR3: TGCAGTGCTACTCGGACACGGGAGACCCAGTACTTC. Translated, it gives CSATRTRETQYF.

The chain carries TRBV7-2 and TRBJ1-5; D possibly corresponds to TRBD1 (5 bases). Trimming pared 0 bases from V and 2 bases from J, leaving 8 bases between. Germline V gene data show CDR1 as SGHTA and CDR2 as FQGNSA. The CDR3 is 15 amino acids. The CDR3, as DNA: TGTGCCAGCAGCTTAGCGTTGGGGGGCAATCAGCCCCAGCATTTT. Translating it yields CASSLALGGNQPQHF.

The chain combines TRBV4-3 with TRBJ2-1; a possible D gene is TRBD2 (5 bases). Deletions cut 0 bases from V and 9 bases from J, with 15 bases between. Germline assignment: CDR1 LGHNA and CDR2 YSLEER. The CDR3 contains 15 residues. CDR3 DNA: TGCGCCAGCAGCCAAGATTCGCGGGTCGGCATTGAGCAGTTCTTC. It codes for CASSQDSRVGIEQFF.

This clonotype appeared many times. The rearrangement links TRBV5-1 to TRBJ2-7; 10 bases agree with TRBD1. V lost 4 bases and J lost 5; bases outside the gene matches: 6. The CDR3 has 14 amino acids. In germline, CDR1 is SGHRS, CDR2 YFSETQ. The CDR3 DNA sequence: TGCGCCAGCAGCCCTACGACAGGGGGCGACGAGCAGTACGTC. Translating gives CASSPTTGGDEQYV.

This clonotype was detected many times. The V call is TRBV20-1, the J call TRBJ2-5; perhaps TRBD2 as D (5 bases). V was clipped by 6 bases and J by 4 bases, with 12 bases between them. The CDR3 covers 12 residues. Germline CDR1 is DFQATT and CDR2 is SNEGSKA (reference sequence). DNA for the CDR3: TGCAGTGCCGGGGTAGGAGGAGAGACCCAGTACTTC. Translated, it gives CSAGVGGETQYF.

This clonotype showed up many times. This sequence joins TRBV4-3 and TRBJ2-3, with TRBD1 as a possible D gene (8 bases). Germline V lookup: CDR1 LGHNA, CDR2 YSLEER. CDR3 length: 16 residues. Trimming left V 1 base short and J 4 bases short, with 15 bases between. The CDR3 nucleotides read TGCGCCAGCAGCCAAGCAACAGGGGGGGGGGCAGATACGCAGTATTTT. Residues: CASSQATGGGADTQYF.

This sequence joins TRBV19 and TRBJ1-1, with 7 nucleotides matching TRBD1. V gave up 6 bases and J gave up 3 bases; unmatched junction bases: 10. Germline V lookup: CDR1 LNHDA, CDR2 SQIVND (reference sequence). The CDR3 loop spans 15 amino acids. The CDR3 sequence: CASRGGQRSDTEAFF. Here the CDR3 DNA reads TGTGCCAGTAGGGGGGGACAGAGGTCGGACACTGAAGCTTTCTTT.